This record concerns one TCR beta chain sequence. The data belong to a study of blood T cell repertoires in COVID-19. In the study overall: PBMCs, B-cell-depleted T cells, or T cells were the source of the cDNA or gDNA that made up the material.

Per germline, CDR1 KGHSH and CDR2 LQKENI. Trimming stripped 5 bases from V and 2 bases from J, with 15 bases between. The CDR3 contains 15 residues. Assay: immunoSEQ multiplex PCR; the TCRdb copy retains only in-frame clones and omits some. The sample yields roughly 120,000 clones, approximately 80% seen once. What was sequenced was peripheral blood. This sequence joins TRBV18 and TRBJ2-5, with D perhaps matching TRBD2 (6 bases). This TCR was recovered from a man aged 50-59 years with acute or convalescent COVID-19. CDR3 sequence reads: CASSIRPGTQETQYF. In DNA, the CDR3 is TGTGCCAGCTCAATCCGACCCGGGACTCAAGAGACCCAGTACTTC.